Below, 30 T cell receptor beta chains from the same sample are listed, as sequenced in a study of control samples from healthy donors and cancer patients. This table comes from immunoSEQ multiplex PCR, and its TCRdb copy is limited to in-frame clones, with some not included. Here the sample spans 70,000 to 75,000 clones, roughly 87% being singletons. The sequencing input was blood. The origin of the receptors is a woman aged 45 to 65 in good health.

This clone was counted only a few times. This chain uses TRBV10-1 with TRBJ2-1; D ambiguous. Looked up from germline, CDR1 is WNHNN and CDR2 is SYGVQD (reference sequence). The CDR3 contains 17 residues. The V end lost 2 bases, the J end lost 0 bases, and 14 bases lay between the germline ends. The CDR3 is CASSEVSAPSSYNEQFF. The CDR3 DNA reads TGCGCCAGCAGTGAGGTCTCAGCGCCAAGCTCCTACAATGAGCAGTTCTTC.

This chain uses TRBV11-1 with TRBJ2-2; 11 bases are shared with TRBD1. Germline values: CDR1 SGHAT, CDR2 FQDESV (reference sequence). This CDR3 region has 16 residues. Trimming took 5 bases from V and 5 from J; bases not matched to a gene: 7. CDR3 region: CASSPGQGASTGELFF. DNA of the CDR3: TGTGCCAGCAGCCCAGGACAGGGGGCATCTACCGGGGAGCTGTTTTTT.

This sequence joins TRBV9 and TRBJ1-6; D is perhaps TRBD1 (5 bases). Trimming shortened V by 1 base and J by 10 bases, and 9 bases separated the two germline ends. From germline, CDR1 is SGDLS and CDR2 YYNGEE. The length of the CDR3 is 13 residues. CDR3 sequence reads: CASSVLGGSPLHF. The DNA of the CDR3 is TGTGCCAGCAGCGTATTGGGGGGATCACCCCTCCACTTT.

A note on this clone: Other DNA sequences in this specimen translate into the identical CDR3. The chain combines TRBV27 with TRBJ2-7; D unresolved. The CDR3 extends over 11 amino acids. Trimming stripped 2 bases from V and 3 bases from J, with 2 bases between. Germline V CDR1 and CDR2: MNHEY, SMNVEV (reference sequence). Here the CDR3 DNA reads TGTGCCAGCAGTTTAGGCTACGAGCAGTACTTC. Its translation: CASSLGYEQYF.

This rearrangement joins TRBV6-1 to TRBJ2-7, with 7 bases that match TRBD1. V was clipped by 4 bases and J by 0 bases; unmatched bases: 9. CDR1 is MNHNS, CDR2 SASEGT, per germline. This CDR3 has 16 amino acids. CDR3 loop: CASSGRTGSLSYEQYF. In DNA form, the CDR3 reads TGTGCCAGCAGTGGCCGGACAGGCTCCCTCTCCTACGAGCAGTACTTC.

J is TRBJ2-1 and V is TRBV6-5; D is tentatively TRBD1 or TRBD2 (5 bases each). This CDR3 is built from 12 residues. V was shortened by 8 bases and J by 5 bases, with 10 bases between the two germline ends. Germline V gene sequence: CDR1 MNHEY, CDR2 SVGAGI. This CDR3 is CASGTVNNEQFF. DNA of the CDR3: TGTGCCAGCGGGACGGTTAACAATGAGCAGTTCTTC.

The chain carries TRBV9 and TRBJ2-5; 11 bases line up with TRBD2. The CDR3 extends over 16 amino acids. With 4 bases clipped from V and 5 bases from J, the junction kept 10 bases outside the gene matches. Germline CDR1 and CDR2: SGDLS and YYNGEE. CDR3 in amino acids: CASSSYSGRGLETQYF. The CDR3 nucleotides read TGTGCCAGCAGCTCCTATAGCGGGAGGGGTTTGGAGACCCAGTACTTC.

The V call is TRBV3-1 (or the pseudogene TRBV3-2), the J call TRBJ1-4; 7 bases align to TRBD1. This CDR3 spans 14 amino acids. Germline-derived CDR1 and CDR2 are LGHDT and YNNKEL (reference sequence). V shed 2 bases, J shed 11 bases, and the junction held 8 bases outside the gene matches. The CDR3 region has the DNA TGTGCCAGCAGCCAACAGGGGGGGATTGTGAAACTGTTTTTT. Translation gives CASSQQGGIVKLFF.

The J gene is TRBJ1-1, the V gene TRBV7-9; the D gene is possibly TRBD1 (5 bases). From germline, CDR1 is SEHNR and CDR2 FQNEAQ (reference sequence). The CDR3 has 14 amino acids. The ends were cut back, 5 bases at V and 6 bases at J, with 16 bases in the middle. The CDR3 protein is CASSPGTGGPEAFF. The DNA for the CDR3 is TGTGCCAGCAGCCCAGGGACCGGGGGACCTGAAGCTTTCTTT. Full variable domain (missing parts from reference TRBV7-9 and TRBJ1-1): DTGVSQNPRHKITKRGQNVTFRCDPISEHNRLYWYRQTLGQGPEFLTYFQNEAQLEKSRLLSDRFSAERPKGSFSTLEIQRTEQGDSAMYLCASSPGTGGPEAFFGQGTRLTVV.

This chain connects TRBV7-9 to TRBJ1-3, with TRBD1 as a possible D gene (6 bases). V was shortened by 4 bases and J by 0 bases, with 10 bases between the two germline ends. The CDR3 runs to 15 residues. Germline CDR1 is SEHNR and CDR2 is FQNEAQ (reference sequence). CDR3 in DNA: TGTGCCAGCAGCTCCCAGGGGAGCTCTGGAAACACCATATATTTT. Translating it yields CASSSQGSSGNTIYF.

The chain joins TRBV5-1 to TRBJ1-1; D is uncertain. Germline V gene data show CDR1 as SGHRS and CDR2 as YFSETQ. This CDR3 contains 16 residues. V dropped 4 bases and J dropped 0 bases, with 16 bases sitting between them. The CDR3, as DNA: TGCGCCAGCAGCCCAGGACGGGCCAGATTGAACACTGAAGCTTTCTTT. This translates into CASSPGRARLNTEAFF.

The chain uses TRBV13 and TRBJ2-1; 12 bases are shared with TRBD2. The CDR3 consists of 16 residues. Losses at the gene ends were 6 bases for V and 8 bases for J; bases not matched to a gene: 11. Per germline, CDR1 PRHDT and CDR2 FYEKMQ (reference sequence). The CDR3 is CASRLAGGPPRDEQFF. The CDR3 region has the DNA TGTGCCAGCAGACTAGCGGGGGGCCCCCCACGGGATGAGCAGTTCTTC.

The gene calls are TRBV5-5 and TRBJ1-5; 9 bases map to TRBD1. From germline, CDR1 is SGHKS and CDR2 YYEKEE (reference sequence). The J segment lost 0 bases and the V segment lost 8 bases, leaving 12 bases of the junction unmatched. This CDR3 is 17 amino acids long. The CDR3 protein is CARYKPTGGNSNQPQHF. The DNA of the CDR3 is TGTGCCAGATATAAACCTACAGGGGGCAATAGCAATCAGCCCCAGCATTTT.

The chain combines TRBV30 with TRBJ1-2; D is ambiguous. CDR1 and CDR2 (germline): GTSNPN, SVGIG (reference sequence). The CDR3 covers 12 residues. V was pared by 4 bases and J by 1 base, with 7 bases between. The CDR3 DNA follows: TGTGCCTGGACAGGTCTTAACTATGGCTACACCTTC. It yields the protein CAWTGLNYGYTF. Full variable domain (missing parts from reference TRBV30 and TRBJ1-2): SQTIHQWPATLVQPVGSPLSLECTVEGTSNPNLYWYRQAAGRGLQLLFYSVGIGQISSEVPQNLSASRPQDRQFILSSKKLLLSDSGFYLCAWTGLNYGYTFGSGTRLTVV.

The chain employs TRBV29-1 and TRBJ2-3; D possibly corresponds to TRBD1 (6 bases). This CDR3 is built from 14 residues. V shed 4 bases and J shed 1 base, with 12 bases lying between them. Germline loops: CDR1 SQVTM, CDR2 ANQGSEA. Here the CDR3 DNA reads TGCAGCGTTGCAAGGGCAGGGGGCACAGATACGCAGTATTTT. It encodes CSVARAGGTDTQYF.

This chain joins TRBV2 and TRBJ2-1; 9 bases are shared with TRBD2. The CDR3 is 17 amino acids. The germline V gene encodes CDR1 SNHLY and CDR2 FYNNEI. Trimming at V came to 11 bases and at J to 0 bases, leaving 14 bases not matched to a gene. The chain's CDR3 is CAGGASGDRFSYNEQFF. CDR3 DNA sequence: TGTGCCGGGGGGGCTAGCGGGGATAGATTCTCCTACAATGAGCAGTTCTTC.

This clone was detected once. V and J are TRBV12-5 and TRBJ1-3; D is perhaps TRBD1 (5 bases). The CDR3 is 17 residues long. Germline lookup yields CDR1 LGHNT and CDR2 FRNRAP. The V end was cut by 0 bases, the J end by 0 bases, with 12 bases between. The CDR3 loop is CASGLVPTTDSGNTIYF. DNA of the CDR3: TGTGCTAGTGGTTTGGTACCGACGACAGACTCTGGAAACACCATATATTTT.

The chain employs TRBV28 and TRBJ1-1, with D hard to call. The germline V gene encodes CDR1 MDHEN and CDR2 SYDVKM. This CDR3 contains 13 residues. Trimming removed 6 bases at V and 6 bases at J, with 14 bases between. The CDR3 region has the DNA TGTGCCAGCAGATCGATAAGCGGGCCTGAAGCTTTCTTT. The encoded protein is CASRSISGPEAFF.

This rearrangement joins TRBV30 to TRBJ2-3; 10 bases align to TRBD2. The germline CDR1 and CDR2 sequences are GTSNPN and SVGIG (reference sequence). The CDR3 consists of 15 residues. J was trimmed by 0 bases and V by 4 bases; bases with no gene match: 4. CDR3 sequence reads: CAWKGLAPSTDTQYF. The CDR3, as DNA: TGTGCCTGGAAGGGACTAGCGCCCAGCACAGATACGCAGTATTTT.

The V and J genes are TRBV28 and TRBJ2-5, with D possibly being TRBD2 (6 bases). The CDR3 totals 14 residues. CDR1 and CDR2 from the germline V gene are MDHEN and SYDVKM. V lost 4 bases, J lost 3 bases, and 12 bases lay in between. CDR3 bases: TGTGCCAGCAGTTCTGGCGGGAAAGAAGAGACCCAGTACTTC. It encodes CASSSGGKEETQYF.

The chain is built from TRBV2 and TRBJ2-1; TRBD1 is a possible D gene (5 bases). The CDR3 runs 15 residues. The germline V and J ends were trimmed by 3 bases and 4 bases, with 13 bases remaining between them. From germline, CDR1 is SNHLY and CDR2 FYNNEI. CDR3 amino acids: CASSDGATRYNEQFF. The CDR3 bases are TGTGCCAGCAGTGATGGGGCTACCAGATACAATGAGCAGTTCTTC. Together with reference TRBV2 and TRBJ2-1, the CDR3 gives the full variable domain: EPEVTQTPSHQVTQMGQEVILRCVPISNHLYFYWYRQILGQKVEFLVSFYNNEISEKSEIFDDQFSVERPDGSNFTLKIRSTKLEDSAMYFCASSDGATRYNEQFFGPGTRLTVL.

This clone has only one observation. V is TRBV9 and J is TRBJ2-1, with no clear D. Trimming shortened V by 4 bases and J by 8 bases, and 7 bases separated the two germline ends. The germline V gene encodes CDR1 SGDLS and CDR2 YYNGEE. There are 11 residues in the CDR3. The DNA for the CDR3 is TGTGCCAGCAGCACAGCTCATGAGCAGTTCTTC. This codes for CASSTAHEQFF.

This chain joins TRBV28 and TRBJ2-2; TRBD2 matches 10 bases. Losses at the gene ends were 6 bases for V and 3 bases for J; bases not matched to a gene: 10. Germline CDR1 MDHEN, CDR2 SYDVKM. The CDR3 sequence is 17 residues long. In DNA form, the CDR3 reads TGTGCCAGCAGCCTCAGCGGGAGGGCCATTTACACCGGGGAGCTGTTTTTT. It codes for CASSLSGRAIYTGELFF.

V gene TRBV6-5 combines with J gene TRBJ1-5, with TRBD1 matching over 10 bases. Germline CDR1 is MNHEY and CDR2 is SVGAGI. Losses at the gene ends were 4 bases for V and 6 bases for J; bases not matched to a gene: 6. This CDR3 spans 15 amino acids. The CDR3 DNA follows: TGTGCCAGCAGTTCGAGACAGGGGGCTAGTCAGCCCCAGCATTTT. Encoded protein: CASSSRQGASQPQHF.

The chain employs TRBV9 and TRBJ1-6, with D unclear. This CDR3 contains 15 residues. V lost 3 bases and J lost 0, with 7 bases in between. The V gene's germline CDR1 is SGDLS and CDR2 YYNGEE. This CDR3 is CASSAESSYNSPLHF. CDR3 nucleotides: TGTGCCAGCAGCGCCGAGAGCTCCTATAATTCACCCCTCCACTTT.

The chain couples TRBV3-1 (or the pseudogene TRBV3-2) to TRBJ1-2; unclear D gene. This CDR3 contains 17 residues. V lost 3 bases and J 2 bases, leaving 19 bases between the germline ends. Germline V gives CDR1 LGHDT, CDR2 YNNKEL (reference sequence). The CDR3 is CASSQSFRLGGNYGYTF. The DNA for the CDR3 is TGTGCCAGCAGCCAGTCCTTTCGATTGGGAGGCAACTATGGCTACACCTTC.

A note on this clone: Other DNA sequences in this sample translate to the same CDR3. This rearrangement joins TRBV15 to TRBJ1-5, with unresolved D. The CDR3 is 13 residues long. In germline, CDR1 is LNHNV, CDR2 YYDKDF (reference sequence). Trimming stripped 0 bases from V and 6 bases from J, with 6 bases between. The CDR3 spells CATSREGGQPQHF. CDR3 DNA: TGTGCCACCAGCAGAGAGGGAGGTCAGCCCCAGCATTTT. Full variable domain (missing parts from reference TRBV15 and TRBJ1-5): DAMVIQNPRYQVTQFGKPVTLSCSQTLNHNVMYWYQQKSSQAPKLLFHYYDKDFNNEADTPDNFQSRRPNTSFCFLDIRSPGLGDTAMYLCATSREGGQPQHFGDGTRLSIL.

The genes are TRBV11-3 and TRBJ2-3; 10 bases align to TRBD2. CDR1 and CDR2 from the germline V gene are SGHNT and YENEEA. J lost 5 bases, V lost 4 bases, and 6 bases had no gene match. This CDR3 contains 15 residues. DNA of the CDR3: TGTGCCAGCAGCTCCACCGGACTAGCGGTAGATACGCAGTATTTT. Translated: CASSSTGLAVDTQYF.

This chain uses TRBV5-6 with TRBJ2-7; 7 nucleotides align to TRBD1. Germline V CDR1 and CDR2: SGHDT, YYEEEE. The CDR3 runs to 14 residues. The J segment lost 2 bases and the V segment lost 5 bases, leaving 7 bases of the junction unmatched. The CDR3 loop reads CASSSGTETYEQYF. CDR3 nucleotide sequence: TGTGCCAGCAGTTCCGGGACAGAGACCTACGAGCAGTACTTC.

The chain links TRBV18 to TRBJ2-5; possible D gene TRBD2, 5 bases. Trimming cost V 1 base and J 4 bases, with 13 bases left between them. Germline-derived CDR1 and CDR2 are KGHSH and LQKENI. This CDR3 region has 15 residues. CDR3: CASSPRETLGETQYF. The CDR3 DNA reads TGTGCCAGCTCACCACGGGAGACCCTGGGAGAGACCCAGTACTTC.